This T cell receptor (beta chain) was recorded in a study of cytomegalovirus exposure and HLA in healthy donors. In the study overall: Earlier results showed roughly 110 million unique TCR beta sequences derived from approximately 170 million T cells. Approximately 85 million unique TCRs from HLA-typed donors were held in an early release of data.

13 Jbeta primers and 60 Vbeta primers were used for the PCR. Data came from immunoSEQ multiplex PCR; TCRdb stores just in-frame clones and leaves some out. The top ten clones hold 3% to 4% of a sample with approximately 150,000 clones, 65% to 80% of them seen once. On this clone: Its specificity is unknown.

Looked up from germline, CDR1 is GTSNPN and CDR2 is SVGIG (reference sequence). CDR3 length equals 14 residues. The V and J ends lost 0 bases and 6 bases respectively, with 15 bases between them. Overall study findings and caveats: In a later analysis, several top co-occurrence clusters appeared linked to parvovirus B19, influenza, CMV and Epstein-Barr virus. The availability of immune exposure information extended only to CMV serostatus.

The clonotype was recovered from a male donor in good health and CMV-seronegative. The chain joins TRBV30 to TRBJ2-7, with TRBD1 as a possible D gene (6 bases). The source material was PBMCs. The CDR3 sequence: CAWSVRGGRGEQYF. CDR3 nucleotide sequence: TGTGCCTGGAGTGTACGAGGGGGTCGCGGCGAGCAGTACTTC.